The 30 T cell receptor beta chains below were found in one sample sequenced in a study of OX40 agonist ivuxolimab in advanced cancers. Libraries were prepared by immunoSEQ multiplex PCR; TCRdb keeps only in-frame clonotypes and omits some of them. The sample lists roughly 30,000 clones, more than 85% occurring once. The source material was CD4+ or CD8+ T cells sorted from blood, sampled in a trial of the OX40 agonist ivuxolimab. The source is an adult with an advanced solid tumor such as melanoma, head and neck, liver or kidney cancer.

This chain links TRBV5-4 with TRBJ2-7, with D perhaps assigned TRBD1 or TRBD2 (5 bases each). Germline assignment: CDR1 SGHNT and CDR2 YYREEE (reference sequence). Trimming removed 2 bases at V and 7 bases at J, with 16 bases between. The CDR3 contains 14 residues. The CDR3 region is CASSFGAGPLEQYF. CDR3 sequence (DNA): TGTGCCAGCAGCTTCGGGGCAGGGCCCTTGGAGCAGTACTTC.

The V call is TRBV2, the J call TRBJ1-1, with D perhaps TRBD1 (6 bases). From germline, CDR1 is SNHLY and CDR2 FYNNEI. V lost 2 bases and J 6 bases, leaving 13 bases between the germline ends. CDR3 length: 14 residues. The CDR3, as DNA: TGTGCCAGCAGTGAATGGGGTTCAGGGGCTGAAGCTTTCTTT. Translating it yields CASSEWGSGAEAFF.

The sample holds a few counts of this clone. This chain joins TRBV27 and TRBJ1-5; D is uncertain. The CDR3 spans 15 residues. V was pared by 2 bases and J by 3 bases, with 11 bases between. Germline lookup yields CDR1 MNHEY and CDR2 SMNVEV (reference sequence). The CDR3 sequence is CASSLTPAFNQPQHF. The DNA for the CDR3 is TGTGCCAGCAGTTTAACCCCGGCATTCAATCAGCCCCAGCATTTT.

The chain has TRBV7-7 and TRBJ2-1; the match to TRBD1 covers 8 bases. Trimming took 5 bases from V and 7 from J; bases not matched to a gene: 4. The germline gives CDR1 SSHAT, CDR2 FNYEAQ (reference sequence). This CDR3 contains 13 residues. The CDR3 sequence is CASSPRTGNEQFF. The CDR3 nucleotides read TGTGCCAGCAGCCCCAGGACAGGGAATGAGCAGTTCTTC.

This chain connects TRBV27 to TRBJ1-5, with D unresolved. Looked up from germline, CDR1 is MNHEY and CDR2 is SMNVEV (reference sequence). The ends were cut back, 6 bases at V and 4 bases at J, with 7 bases in the middle. The CDR3 sequence is 12 residues long. The CDR3 DNA follows: TGTGCCAGCAGCAGCCTGAATCAGCCCCAGCATTTT. This encodes CASSSLNQPQHF.

The genes are TRBV28 and TRBJ1-4, with D possibly TRBD1 on 6 matching bases. Between the trimmed V and J ends, which lost 4 bases and 2 bases, there was a span of 14 bases. The length of the CDR3 is 16 residues. In germline, CDR1 is MDHEN, CDR2 SYDVKM. The CDR3 is CASSYDGGGTNEKLFF. CDR3 coding DNA: TGTGCCAGCAGTTACGACGGGGGGGGCACTAATGAAAAACTGTTTTTT.

The CDR3 sequence: CASSSIRTGSGNTIYF. The CDR3 nucleotides read TGTGCCAGCAGTTCGATCCGGACAGGGTCTGGAAACACCATATATTTT. The chain uses TRBV28 and TRBJ1-3; TRBD1 aligns across 8 bases. Germline V gives CDR1 MDHEN, CDR2 SYDVKM. The CDR3 covers 16 residues. V gave up 4 bases and J gave up 1 base; unmatched junction bases: 6.

CDR3 in amino acids: CATSDTSYSNQPQHF. The DNA for the CDR3 is TGTGCCACTTCGGACACCTCGTATAGCAATCAGCCCCAGCATTTT. This chain connects TRBV2 to TRBJ1-5, with D maybe TRBD1 (5 bases). This CDR3 comprises 15 residues. Trimming pared 10 bases from V and 0 bases from J, leaving 16 bases between. CDR1 is SNHLY and CDR2 is FYNNEI in the germline V gene.

The gene calls are TRBV15 and TRBJ2-7; a possible D gene is TRBD1 (5 bases). This CDR3 has 13 residues. Germline V lookup: CDR1 LNHNV, CDR2 YYDKDF (reference sequence). Trimming removed 5 bases from V and 5 bases from J, with 13 bases in between. The CDR3 reads CATSGRAHHEQYF. CDR3 coding DNA: TGTGCCACCAGCGGCAGGGCTCACCACGAGCAGTACTTC.

CDR3 nucleotides: TGTGCCAGCACTAAGGGTTCAGCGGAGATATACTACGAGCAGTACTTC. This codes for CASTKGSAEIYYEQYF. This chain links TRBV28 with TRBJ2-7; a weak D match, TRBD2 (5 bases). This CDR3 is built from 16 residues. Germline V lookup: CDR1 MDHEN, CDR2 SYDVKM. The V end lost 7 bases, the J end lost 3 bases, and 22 bases lay between the germline ends.

This chain uses TRBV5-1 with TRBJ1-1; 7 bases line up with TRBD1. This CDR3 comprises 16 residues. Germline V lookup: CDR1 SGHRS, CDR2 YFSETQ. The V gene end was trimmed by 0 bases and the J gene end by 1 base; junction bases not matched to a gene: 6. The DNA for the CDR3 is TGCGCCAGCAGCTTGGAGGAGCGGACAGGGAACACTGAAGCTTTCTTT. It translates to CASSLEERTGNTEAFF. The full variable domain, completed using reference TRBV5-1 and TRBJ1-1, is KAGVTQTPRYLIKTRGQQVTLSCSPISGHRSVSWYQQTPGQGLQFLFEYFSETQRNKGNFPGRFSGRQFSNSRSEMNVSTLELGDSALYLCASSLEERTGNTEAFFGQGTRLTVV.

This clone was recorded only once. The genes are TRBV27 and TRBJ1-2; 8 bases line up with TRBD1. The V segment lost 5 bases and the J segment 4 bases; nucleotides outside the gene matches: 6. Per the germline V gene, CDR1 is MNHEY and CDR2 is SMNVEV (reference sequence). CDR3 length: 14 residues. CDR3: CASSHTGTGYGYTF. CDR3 sequence (DNA): TGTGCCAGCAGTCATACCGGGACAGGCTATGGCTACACCTTC.

V and J are TRBV19 and TRBJ2-1; 8 nucleotides match TRBD2. The J segment lost 2 bases and the V segment lost 1 base, leaving 1 base of the junction unmatched. The CDR3 runs to 15 residues. From germline, CDR1 is LNHDA and CDR2 SQIVND (reference sequence). CDR3 bases: TGTGCCAGTAGTATAGCGGGAGGGCCCTACAATGAGCAGTTCTTC. Protein: CASSIAGGPYNEQFF.

A single count supports this clone. In nucleotides, the CDR3 is TGTGCCAGCAGCCCGGACTCATACAATGAGCAGTTCTTC. As protein: CASSPDSYNEQFF. V and J are TRBV7-3 and TRBJ2-1; D is perhaps TRBD2 (5 bases). V lost 5 bases, J lost 4 bases, and 9 bases lay in between. CDR3 length equals 13 residues. From germline, CDR1 is SGHTA and CDR2 FQGTGA.

The chain carries TRBV5-1 and TRBJ1-5, with 7 bases lining up with TRBD1. Germline trimming cut 4 bases from V and 7 bases from J; bases unmatched to any gene: 11. This CDR3 is 15 amino acids long. Germline lookup yields CDR1 SGHRS and CDR2 YFSETQ. CDR3 in DNA: TGCGCCAGCAGCCGACAGGGAAATCCTGGACAGCCCCAGCATTTT. This translates into CASSRQGNPGQPQHF.

The V and J genes are TRBV18 and TRBJ1-5; D is undetermined. The CDR3 covers 15 residues. The germline V and J ends were trimmed by 3 bases and 0 bases, with 9 bases remaining between them. Germline V gene sequence: CDR1 KGHSH, CDR2 LQKENI. The CDR3 protein is CASSPGSHSNQPQHF. CDR3 coding DNA: TGTGCCAGCTCACCGGGGTCACATAGCAATCAGCCCCAGCATTTT.

The rearrangement uses TRBV28 and TRBJ1-5, with no clear D. Germline-derived CDR1 and CDR2 are MDHEN and SYDVKM. This CDR3 contains 14 residues. Trimming took 6 bases from V and 3 from J, leaving 12 bases between them. This CDR3 is CASSSELYNQPQHF. In DNA, the CDR3 is TGTGCCAGCAGCTCCGAACTTTACAATCAGCCCCAGCATTTT. Full variable domain (remainder filled in from reference TRBV28 and TRBJ1-5): DVKVTQSSRYLVKRTGEKVFLECVQDMDHENMFWYRQDPGLGLRLIYFSYDVKMKEKGDIPEGYSVSREKKERFSLILESASTNQTSMYLCASSSELYNQPQHFGDGTRLSIL.

The chain combines TRBV11-2 with TRBJ2-1, with D hard to call. Germline V gene sequence: CDR1 SGHAT, CDR2 FQNNGV. Trimming took 3 bases from V and 6 from J, leaving 3 bases between them. The CDR3 contains 11 residues. The CDR3 protein is CASSLGNEQFF. CDR3 bases: TGTGCCAGCAGCTTGGGCAATGAGCAGTTCTTC.

V and J are TRBV5-1 and TRBJ2-5, with 11 positions matching TRBD1. V lost 5 bases to trimming and J lost 1 base; unmatched junction nucleotides: 4. Per the germline V gene, CDR1 is SGHRS and CDR2 is YFSETQ. The length of the CDR3 is 15 residues. The chain's CDR3 is CASSSGTGGQETQYF. CDR3 in DNA: TGCGCCAGCAGTTCCGGGACAGGGGGCCAAGAGACCCAGTACTTC.

The chain uses TRBV6-6 and TRBJ2-2; TRBD2 agrees at 11 bases. After removal of 8 bases from V and 5 bases from J, the junction contained 1 base not matched to a gene. Germline V gene data show CDR1 as MNHNY and CDR2 as SVGAGI (reference sequence). The CDR3 spans 13 residues. The CDR3 DNA is TGTGCCAGCGCTAGCGGGAGGACCGGGGAGCTGTTTTTT. The encoded protein is CASASGRTGELFF.

The genes are TRBV5-1 and TRBJ2-5, with D hard to call. The J call may be in error: the DNA end matches TRBJ2-7 better. The CDR3 contains 13 residues. The germline CDR1 and CDR2 sequences are SGHRS and YFSETQ. CDR3 amino acids: CASSLGSTYEQYF. The CDR3 DNA is TGCGCCAGCAGCTTGGGCAGTACCTACGAGCAGTACTTC.

In this sample, this clone turned up a few times. This chain's CDR3 is CASSVGTQQNTEAFF. CDR3 DNA: TGTGCCAGCAGCGTAGGGACACAACAGAACACTGAAGCTTTCTTT. This chain links TRBV9 with TRBJ1-1, with TRBD1 as a possible D gene (5 bases). CDR1 SGDLS and CDR2 YYNGEE come from the germline V gene. V was pared by 0 bases and J by 1 base, with 10 bases between. The length of the CDR3 is 15 residues.

The chain carries TRBV15 and TRBJ1-3; tentative D call: TRBD1 (5 bases). Germline CDR1 and CDR2: LNHNV and YYDKDF (reference sequence). There are 14 residues in the CDR3. V lost 3 bases and J lost 4, with 10 bases in between. In DNA form, the CDR3 reads TGTGCCACCAGCAGTCGTCGGACAGGAAACACCATATATTTT. This translates into CATSSRRTGNTIYF.

CDR3 coding DNA: TGTGCCATCACGGAGGGCCGGGAGGATGAGCAGTTCTTC. Translating it yields CAITEGREDEQFF. The V gene is TRBV10-3, the J gene TRBJ2-1; 7 nucleotides match TRBD2. This CDR3 contains 13 residues. Germline assignment: CDR1 ENHRY and CDR2 SYGVKD. V lost 7 bases, J lost 8 bases, and 8 bases stayed unmatched.

This chain joins TRBV27 and TRBJ1-3, with 9 bases identical to TRBD1. With V trimmed by 4 bases and J by 1 base, 5 bases remained unmatched. This CDR3 is 16 amino acids long. Germline V gene sequence: CDR1 MNHEY, CDR2 SMNVEV (reference sequence). CDR3 in DNA: TGTGCCAGCAGTTCGACAGGGGGTTTGTCTGGAAACACCATATATTTT. This encodes CASSSTGGLSGNTIYF.

V is TRBV5-4 and J is TRBJ2-1; D not resolved. Trimming left V 2 bases short and J 7 bases short, with 7 bases between. The germline V gene has CDR1 SGHNT and CDR2 YYREEE (reference sequence). The CDR3 has 12 amino acids. The CDR3 region is CASSLGRNEQFF. CDR3 in DNA: TGTGCCAGCAGCTTAGGTCGGAATGAGCAGTTCTTC.

V gene TRBV10-1 combines with J gene TRBJ1-3; TRBD1 matches 8 bases. The J segment lost 0 bases and the V segment lost 3 bases, leaving 7 bases of the junction unmatched. This CDR3 comprises 17 residues. Germline V gene data show CDR1 as WNHNN and CDR2 as SYGVQD (reference sequence). The CDR3 region has the DNA TGCGCCAGCAGTGATAGGCAGGGGGCTAGCTCTGGAAACACCATATATTTT. This translates into CASSDRQGASSGNTIYF.

The genes are TRBV15 and TRBJ2-7, with D tentatively TRBD1 (6 bases). V was pared by 5 bases and J by 3 bases, with 14 bases between. CDR1 LNHNV and CDR2 YYDKDF come from the germline V gene (reference sequence). The length of the CDR3 is 14 residues. The CDR3 nucleotides are TGTGCCACCAGCCAAGGCACAGGGATCTACGAGCAGTACTTC. Translation: CATSQGTGIYEQYF.

The V and J genes are TRBV5-5 and TRBJ1-6; the D is unclear. Germline loops: CDR1 SGHKS, CDR2 YYEKEE (reference sequence). V lost 6 bases and J 5 bases, leaving 27 bases between the germline ends. The CDR3 runs 19 residues. The CDR3 sequence: CASKWQTGAHLGDNSPLHF. CDR3 coding DNA: TGTGCCAGCAAATGGCAGACCGGAGCCCATCTCGGGGATAATTCACCCCTCCACTTT.

J is TRBJ1-1 and V is TRBV7-9; 7 positions agree with TRBD1. This CDR3 contains 16 residues. V was clipped by 5 bases and J by 0 bases; unmatched bases: 9. CDR1 is SEHNR, CDR2 FQNEAQ, per germline (reference sequence). The CDR3 reads CASSLPKGQMNTEAFF. CDR3 DNA sequence: TGTGCCAGCAGCCTACCAAAGGGACAGATGAACACTGAAGCTTTCTTT. Full variable domain (outside the CDR3, taken from reference TRBV7-9 and TRBJ1-1): DTGVSQNPRHKITKRGQNVTFRCDPISEHNRLYWYRQTLGQGPEFLTYFQNEAQLEKSRLLSDRFSAERPKGSFSTLEIQRTEQGDSAMYLCASSLPKGQMNTEAFFGQGTRLTVV.